The TCR beta chain under discussion was sequenced for a study of T cells in localized non-small cell lung cancer. Findings of the study overall: There were a median roughly 59 of the top 100 tumor clones appearing in adjacent lung. Uninvolved adjacent lung showed the highest T cell clonality, exceeding tumor.

This CDR3 is built from 16 residues. Germline lookup yields CDR1 MNHGY and CDR2 SAAAGT. It was adjacent lung free of atypia that was taken, at least 2 cm from the tumor margin. Using immunoSEQ multiplex PCR, the repertoire was profiled, and TCRdb retains in-frame clones only, with some absent. The repertoire consists of around 2,200 clones, with approximately 30% occurring once and the leading ten covering over 25%. A remark on this clone: What it binds is not known. The junction departs from germline at one end; a sequencing error may be responsible.

The chain links TRBV6-8 to TRBJ1-4, with D possibly matching TRBD1 (6 bases). This clonotype originated in a man between 40 and 69 years old with stage I lung adenocarcinoma. The starting material was normal lung tissue next to the tumor, obtained before any cancer treatment. CDR3 region: CASSDSAGDSGEKLFF. CDR3 in DNA: TGTGCCAGCAGTGACTCGGCAGGGGATTCGGGTGAAAAACTGTTTTTT.